The 6 T cell receptor beta chains in this list originate from one sample, sequenced in a study of siplizumab effects on memory and regulatory T cells. The table came from immunoSEQ multiplex PCR; TCRdb's copy has only in-frame clones and leaves some out. Here the sample spans about 50,000 clones, less than 90% being singletons. The material sequenced was naive CD8+ T cells sorted from blood. The origin of the receptors is a human donor in good health.

The chain links TRBV13 to TRBJ2-3; D gene ambiguous. This CDR3 has 16 amino acids. The germline V gene encodes CDR1 PRHDT and CDR2 FYEKMQ (reference sequence). V was shortened by 6 bases and J by 0 bases, with 16 bases between the two germline ends. CDR3 coding DNA: TGTGCCAGCAGGGCCTACCGCTTACCCAGCACAGATACGCAGTATTTT. Protein: CASRAYRLPSTDTQYF.

This clone was seen more than once but under ten times. This chain joins TRBV6-5 and TRBJ1-5; D remains unclear. Trimming took 0 bases from V and 7 from J, leaving 7 bases between them. CDR3 length: 13 amino acids. Germline CDR1 MNHEY, CDR2 SVGAGI. CDR3 sequence: CASSYSASQPQHF. CDR3 nucleotide sequence: TGTGCCAGCAGTTACTCGGCATCCCAGCCCCAGCATTTT.

The chain recombines TRBV5-1 with TRBJ1-5; possibly TRBD1 for D (6 bases). The germline V gene encodes CDR1 SGHRS and CDR2 YFSETQ. V was clipped by 0 bases and J by 0 bases, with 13 bases between them. The CDR3 has 17 residues. The CDR3 bases are TGCGCCAGCAGCTTGGGACAGGCGACAGATAGCAATCAGCCCCAGCATTTT. It is translated as CASSLGQATDSNQPQHF.

The genes are TRBV2 and TRBJ2-7; maybe TRBD1 (5 bases). The CDR3 is 13 residues long. Trimming left V 7 bases short and J 2 bases short, with 12 bases between. The V gene's germline CDR1 is SNHLY and CDR2 FYNNEI. CDR3 nucleotides: TGTGCCAGCATGGGGCTCGTCCCCTACGAGCAGTACTTC. This encodes CASMGLVPYEQYF.

The chain recombines TRBV5-1 with TRBJ2-1; no reliable D call. CDR3 length: 13 residues. Germline CDR1 is SGHRS and CDR2 is YFSETQ. Between the trimmed V and J ends, which lost 5 bases and 6 bases, there was a span of 12 bases. CDR3 in DNA: TGCGCCAGCAGTAGGGTAGGTTTCAATGAGCAGTTCTTC. Its protein product is CASSRVGFNEQFF. Complete variable domain (other parts from reference TRBV5-1 and TRBJ2-1): KAGVTQTPRYLIKTRGQQVTLSCSPISGHRSVSWYQQTPGQGLQFLFEYFSETQRNKGNFPGRFSGRQFSNSRSEMNVSTLELGDSALYLCASSRVGFNEQFFGPGTRLTVL.

V is TRBV4-1 and J is TRBJ2-2; 15 positions agree with TRBD2. V lost 3 bases to trimming and J lost 5 bases; unmatched junction nucleotides: 4. Germline assignment: CDR1 MGHRA and CDR2 YSYEKL. The CDR3 has 17 amino acids. The CDR3 here is CASSHGLAGGRTGELFF. The CDR3, as DNA: TGCGCCAGCAGCCACGGACTAGCGGGAGGGCGAACCGGGGAGCTGTTTTTT.